This T cell receptor beta chain came from a study of T cells in Graves' hyperthyroidism and ophthalmopathy. In the study overall: Initial diagnosis, before any treatment, was when peripheral blood was collected.

RNA transcripts provided the source from which TCR beta CDR3 regions were amplified. HTBI primers were employed in a first-round RT-PCR of the TCR CDR3. In TCRdb, the multiplex PCR reads were re-called with MiXCR into one record per CDR3 protein. The repertoire holds 650,000 to 850,000 distinct CDR3 sequences, around 19% seen once, with approximately 16% in the top ten. This clonotype was observed a handful of times. The germline V and J ends were trimmed by 6 bases and 5 bases, with 11 bases remaining between them. CDR3 length equals 13 residues. Germline-derived CDR1 and CDR2 are MGHDK and SYGVNS. Each patient was aged 18 to 65 and had newly diagnosed hyperthyroidism of under 2 months' duration.

The gene calls are TRBV25-1 and TRBJ1-5; no definite D call. Sample: blood. The source is a woman aged 45-60 years with Graves' hyperthyroidism that later progressed to Graves' ophthalmopathy. CDR3 residues: CASRGLVDQPQHF. CDR3 bases: TGTGCCAGCAGAGGACTCGTCGATCAGCCCCAGCATTTT.